This T cell receptor beta chain was recovered during a study of Graves' ophthalmopathy and Graves' hyperthyroidism. Whole-study findings and limits: Most expanded thyroid clonotypes above 0.001 frequency also appeared in blood. At 60% to 71% sensitivity and over 72% specificity, the model predicted progression of the ophthalmopathy.

Under 3 months in duration, the ophthalmopathy in affected donors had moderate-to-severe activity, CAS ≥3 and NOSPECS ≥4. Pregnancy or lactation, uncontrolled infections and other autoimmune diseases were grounds for excluding patients. The V end was cut by 2 bases, the J end by 3 bases, with 13 bases between. CDR1 MNHNY and CDR2 SVGAGI come from the germline V gene (reference sequence). The CDR3 is made up of 15 amino acids. TCR beta CDR3 amplification used RNA transcripts. Amplification began with first-round RT-PCR using HTBI primers, then second-round multiplex PCR was performed. TCRdb itself ran the multiplex PCR reads through MiXCR, one entry per CDR3 protein. Of about 640,000 distinct CDR3 sequences detected, about two fifths appear once; the ten largest clones hold more than 2.5%. The sample holds many counts of this clonotype. What it binds is not known.

V usage is TRBV6-6 and J usage is TRBJ1-2; the D gene is possibly TRBD1 (6 bases). Material for sequencing was peripheral blood. The source of this sequence is an adult man with Graves' ophthalmopathy. CDR3 protein: CASSYDSGEYYGYTF. The CDR3 nucleotides are TGTGCCAGCAGTTACGACTCAGGGGAGTACTATGGCTACACCTTC.